These 15 T cell receptor beta chains share one sample of origin, sequenced in a study of T-cell reconstitution after alpha-beta-depleted transplantation in children (dated by TCRdb to between 2015 and 2016). The sample's treatment or condition label, decoded: allogeneic hematopoietic cell transplantation with graft depleted of TCRalphabeta T cells and CD19 B cells. The library was built by means of PCR. The data were produced on an Illumina HiSeq 2500. TCR library preparation used molecular barcoding, with unique molecular identifiers applied to normalize quantification of the TCRbeta repertoire. TCRdb itself trimmed the public reads at Q25 with fastp, ran MiXCR and retained productive beta chains. All rows with the same CDR3 protein become a single entry with the most common DNA and genes. This sample has approximately 630,000 distinct CDR3 sequences in its table, and approximately 14% of those were observed once. The ten largest clonotypes hold 0.79% of the sample.

Sequenced material: PBMCs, taken before TCRalphabeta/CD19-depleted stem cell transplant. The source of these receptors is a girl aged 2 to 9 with congenital amegakaryocytic thrombocytopenia, due to receive a stem cell transplant.

This clonotype came up many times. The chain uses TRBV4-1 and TRBJ2-7; no reliable D call. In germline, CDR1 is MGHRA, CDR2 YSYEKL. Trimming pared 0 bases from V and 3 bases from J, leaving 6 bases between. CDR3 length: 13 residues. The CDR3 spells CASSQDPFYEQYF. The CDR3 DNA reads as TGCGCCAGCAGCCAAGATCCATTCTACGAGCAGTACTTC.

The chain has TRBV15 and TRBJ2-7; a possible D gene is TRBD2 (5 bases). The CDR3 sequence is 16 residues long. CDR1 and CDR2 (germline): LNHNV, YYDKDF (reference sequence). Trimming removed 0 bases from V and 4 bases from J, with 16 bases in between. CDR3 loop: CATSRDGGAVLYEQYF. DNA for the CDR3: TGTGCCACCAGCAGAGATGGAGGAGCGGTTCTGTACGAGCAGTACTTC. The complete variable domain, with remaining parts taken from reference TRBV15 and TRBJ2-7, reads DAMVIQNPRYQVTQFGKPVTLSCSQTLNHNVMYWYQQKSSQAPKLLFHYYDKDFNNEADTPDNFQSRRPNTSFCFLDIRSPGLGDTAMYLCATSRDGGAVLYEQYFGPGTRLTVT.

The table lists this clonotype with many counts. The J gene is TRBJ2-2, the V gene TRBV20-1; D not resolved. V was pared by 0 bases and J by 3 bases, with 20 bases between. The CDR3 has 18 amino acids. The germline CDR1 and CDR2 sequences are DFQATT and SNEGSKA (reference sequence). The CDR3 DNA reads TGCAGTGCTAGAGATGAGTTTAAAGGGCTCCACGACACCGGGGAGCTGTTTTTT. As protein: CSARDEFKGLHDTGELFF.

The chain's CDR3 is CASRPQVSGANVLTF. CDR3 coding DNA: TGTGCCAGCAGACCACAGGTCTCTGGGGCCAACGTCCTGACTTTC. The chain recombines TRBV12-3 or TRBV12-4 with TRBJ2-6; D may be TRBD1 (5 bases). This CDR3 region has 15 residues. Trimming pared 6 bases from V and 0 bases from J, leaving 9 bases between.

This clonotype was picked up many times. The chain joins TRBV4-1 to TRBJ2-1; D remains unclear. The CDR3 contains 11 residues. Germline-derived CDR1 and CDR2 are MGHRA and YSYEKL. Trimming took off 7 bases at V and 9 bases at J, with 10 bases between the two ends. This chain's CDR3 is CASTSWGEQFF. DNA of the CDR3: TGCGCCAGCACCAGCTGGGGTGAGCAGTTCTTC.

This clonotype turned up a few times. The chain combines TRBV5-6 with TRBJ1-1; tentative D call: TRBD1 (5 bases). V lost 0 bases and J 1 base, leaving 13 bases between the germline ends. The CDR3 totals 16 residues. Per the germline V gene, CDR1 is SGHDT and CDR2 is YYEEEE. The DNA for the CDR3 is TGTGCCAGCAGCTTGGGGGGGTTTAGGTCGAACACTGAAGCTTTCTTT. As protein: CASSLGGFRSNTEAFF.

A few counts support this clonotype. This chain connects TRBV20-1 to TRBJ2-7; D is perhaps TRBD2 (6 bases). This CDR3 has 16 amino acids. CDR1 and CDR2 from the germline V gene are DFQATT and SNEGSKA (reference sequence). V shed 1 base and J shed 0 bases, with 16 bases lying between them. The CDR3 DNA reads as TGCAGTGCTAGAGGGGGACTCGAGAACTTCTCCTACGAGCAGTACTTC. Residues: CSARGGLENFSYEQYF.

In its sample, this clonotype was seen many times. The chain joins TRBV6-5 to TRBJ1-2; the D is unclear. V gave up 2 bases and J gave up 6 bases, with 13 bases separating them. The CDR3 covers 14 residues. Per the germline V gene, CDR1 is MNHEY and CDR2 is SVGAGI. The CDR3 nucleotides are TGTGCCAGCAGTTACAGGCAATCACGCGATGGCTACACCTTC. The encoded protein is CASSYRQSRDGYTF.

This clonotype was picked up a small number of times. This rearrangement joins TRBV5-1 to TRBJ2-3; D possibly corresponds to TRBD2 (6 bases). Germline V gene sequence: CDR1 SGHRS, CDR2 YFSETQ. CDR3 length equals 16 residues. Trimming left V 3 bases short and J 4 bases short, with 18 bases between. The CDR3 sequence: CASSYTPGTGPDTQYF. For the CDR3, the DNA is TGCGCCAGCAGCTACACGCCAGGGACTGGACCAGATACGCAGTATTTT.

This clonotype was seen many times. V gene TRBV24-1 combines with J gene TRBJ2-3, with D perhaps TRBD2 (5 bases). The CDR3 totals 15 residues. Germline CDR1 KGHDR, CDR2 SFDVKD. V lost 7 bases and J 6 bases, leaving 19 bases between the germline ends. The CDR3 DNA sequence: TGTGCCACCAGCGGCCTAGCAGGCAGGCACGATACGCAGTATTTT. Amino acid sequence: CATSGLAGRHDTQYF.

This clonotype was picked up many times. The rearrangement links TRBV7-9 to TRBJ2-5, with 8 positions matching TRBD1. Germline CDR1 and CDR2: SEHNR and FQNEAQ (reference sequence). V shed 0 bases and J 5 bases; nucleotides not matched to a gene: 5. The CDR3 has 15 amino acids. The CDR3 DNA is TGTGCCAGCAGCTTAGCGGGGACAGGCGGGGAGACCCAGTACTTC. Translating gives CASSLAGTGGETQYF.

This clonotype was seen more than once but under ten times. V is TRBV14 and J is TRBJ2-5; D is uncertain. Germline lookup yields CDR1 SGHDN and CDR2 FVKESK. The CDR3 contains 13 residues. The V end lost 3 bases, the J end lost 4 bases, and 9 bases lay between the germline ends. CDR3 in DNA: TGTGCCAGCAGCCAGTTGGCGTCAGAGACCCAGTACTTC. Protein sequence: CASSQLASETQYF.

This clonotype was recorded at least ten times. V and J are TRBV6-1 and TRBJ2-1; 12 nucleotides agree with TRBD2. Germline V gene sequence: CDR1 MNHNS, CDR2 SASEGT. V was clipped by 6 bases and J by 7 bases; unmatched bases: 7. This CDR3 is 15 amino acids long. The CDR3 sequence is CASSMTSGSINEQFF. CDR3 sequence (DNA): TGTGCCAGCAGCATGACTAGCGGGAGTATAAATGAGCAGTTCTTC.

CDR3 DNA: TGTGCCAGCAGCCTCCTAGTCACGCCCTACAATGAGCAGTTCTTC. It yields the protein CASSLLVTPYNEQFF. The chain carries TRBV7-6 and TRBJ2-1, with D unresolved. The CDR3 contains 15 residues. V lost 5 bases, J lost 2 bases, and 13 bases lay in between. CDR1 is SGHVS, CDR2 FNYEAQ, per germline.

This clonotype has at least ten counts. The chain couples TRBV5-1 to TRBJ2-1, with D hard to call. The CDR3 totals 14 residues. Between the trimmed V and J ends, which lost 1 base and 3 bases, there was a span of 8 bases. Germline values: CDR1 SGHRS, CDR2 YFSETQ. CDR3 in amino acids: CASSLFDGYNEQFF. The CDR3, as DNA: TGCGCCAGCAGCTTGTTCGATGGCTACAATGAGCAGTTCTTC.